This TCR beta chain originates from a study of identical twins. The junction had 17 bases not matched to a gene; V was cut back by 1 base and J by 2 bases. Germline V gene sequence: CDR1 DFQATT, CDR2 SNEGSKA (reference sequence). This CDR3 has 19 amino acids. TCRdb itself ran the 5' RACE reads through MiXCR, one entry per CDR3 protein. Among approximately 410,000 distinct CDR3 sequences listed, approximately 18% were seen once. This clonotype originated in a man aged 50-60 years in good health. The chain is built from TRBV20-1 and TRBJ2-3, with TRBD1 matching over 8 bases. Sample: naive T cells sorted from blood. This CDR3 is CSARGQGLVSSDLTDTQYF. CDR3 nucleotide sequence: TGCAGTGCTAGAGGACAGGGGCTGGTCTCGTCTGACCTCACAGATACGCAGTATTTT.